This paragraph reports one TCR beta chain. Germline CDR1 MGHRA, CDR2 YSYEKL. Trimming took 0 bases from V and 11 from J; bases not matched to a gene: 6. The CDR3 has 14 amino acids. Assay runs were performed at deep level. Generated by immunoSEQ multiplex PCR, the TCRdb table keeps only in-frame clones and is missing some. This sample has 2.3 million or so clones; approximately 93% occur once, and the top ten carry 0.35% to 0.45%. It was into CD45RA+ naive and CD45RA-negative memory subsets that the CD4+ cells were split. The data stem from a study of shared clonotypes between healthy human individuals.

The receptor was derived from a man aged 18 to 30 in good health. Some clones in this sample may be carry-over from other donors' samples. The source material was naive CD4+ T cells from PBMCs. Specified subset: CD45RA+ positively selected. The chain has TRBV4-1 and TRBJ2-4, with TRBD2 matching over 8 bases. The CDR3 sequence is CASSQDRAGEFQYF. In DNA, the CDR3 is TGCGCCAGCAGCCAAGATCGAGCGGGAGAATTTCAGTACTTC.